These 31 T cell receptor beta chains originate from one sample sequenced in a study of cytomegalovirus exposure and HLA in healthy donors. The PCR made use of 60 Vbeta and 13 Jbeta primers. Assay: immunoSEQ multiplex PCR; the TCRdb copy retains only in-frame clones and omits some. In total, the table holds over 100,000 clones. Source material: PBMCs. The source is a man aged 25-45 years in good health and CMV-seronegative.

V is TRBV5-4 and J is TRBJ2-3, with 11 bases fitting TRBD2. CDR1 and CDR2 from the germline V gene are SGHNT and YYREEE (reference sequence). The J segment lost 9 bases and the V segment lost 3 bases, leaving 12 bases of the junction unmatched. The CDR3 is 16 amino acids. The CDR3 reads CASSSGGSGGAGTQYF. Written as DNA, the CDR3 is TGTGCCAGCAGCTCAGGTGGTAGCGGGGGGGCCGGGACGCAGTATTTT.

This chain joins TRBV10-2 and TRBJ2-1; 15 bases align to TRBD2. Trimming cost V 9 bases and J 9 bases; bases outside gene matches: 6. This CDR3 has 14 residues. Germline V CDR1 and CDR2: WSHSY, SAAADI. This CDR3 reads CASRKGLAGGEQFF. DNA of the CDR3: TGCGCCAGTAGGAAGGGACTAGCGGGGGGTGAGCAGTTCTTC.

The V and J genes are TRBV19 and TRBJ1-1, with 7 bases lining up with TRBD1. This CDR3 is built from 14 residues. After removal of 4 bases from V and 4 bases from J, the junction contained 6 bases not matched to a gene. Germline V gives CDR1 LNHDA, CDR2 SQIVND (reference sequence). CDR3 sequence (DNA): TGTGCCAGTAGTAACAGGGGAGAGAGCACTGAAGCTTTCTTT. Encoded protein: CASSNRGESTEAFF. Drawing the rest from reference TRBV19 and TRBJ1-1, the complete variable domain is DGGITQSPKYLFRKEGQNVTLSCEQNLNHDAMYWYRQDPGQGLRLIYYSQIVNDFQKGDIAEGYSVSREKKESFPLTVTSAQKNPTAFYLCASSNRGESTEAFFGQGTRLTVV.

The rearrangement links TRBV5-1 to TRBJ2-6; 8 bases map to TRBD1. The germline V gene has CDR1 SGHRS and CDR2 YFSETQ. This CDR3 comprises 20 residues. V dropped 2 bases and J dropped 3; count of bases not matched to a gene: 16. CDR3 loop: CASSFTAGGAGGFGANVLTF. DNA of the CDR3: TGCGCCAGCAGCTTTACCGCAGGGGGCGCAGGAGGATTTGGGGCCAACGTCCTGACTTTC.

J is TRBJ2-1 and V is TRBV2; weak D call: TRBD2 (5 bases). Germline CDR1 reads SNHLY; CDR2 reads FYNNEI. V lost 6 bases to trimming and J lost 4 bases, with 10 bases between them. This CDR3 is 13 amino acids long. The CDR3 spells CASSPTSYNEQFF. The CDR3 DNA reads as TGTGCCAGCAGCCCCACTAGTTACAATGAGCAGTTCTTC.

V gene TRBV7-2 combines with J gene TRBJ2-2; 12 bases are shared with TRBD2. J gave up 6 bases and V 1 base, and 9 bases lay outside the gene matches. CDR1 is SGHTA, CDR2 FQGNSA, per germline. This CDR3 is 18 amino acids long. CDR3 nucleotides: TGTGCCAGCAGCTTAGGGCTAGCGGGGGGGCCTAAGTCCGGGGAGCTGTTTTTT. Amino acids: CASSLGLAGGPKSGELFF.

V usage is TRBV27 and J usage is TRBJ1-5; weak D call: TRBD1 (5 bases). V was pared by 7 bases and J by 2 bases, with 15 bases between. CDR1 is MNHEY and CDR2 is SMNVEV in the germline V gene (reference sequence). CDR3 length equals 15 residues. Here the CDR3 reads CASTSHKGGNQPQHF. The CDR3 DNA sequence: TGTGCCAGCACGTCCCACAAAGGGGGCAATCAGCCCCAGCATTTT.

The DNA of the CDR3 is TGTGCCAGTAGTAGTTTGACAGGGGGTCTCAACACTGAAGCTTTCTTT. It specifies CASSSLTGGLNTEAFF. V and J are TRBV19 and TRBJ1-1; 9 bases line up with TRBD1. The CDR3 sequence is 16 residues long. V lost 4 bases and J lost 2; bases outside the gene matches: 8. Germline-derived CDR1 and CDR2 are LNHDA and SQIVND (reference sequence).

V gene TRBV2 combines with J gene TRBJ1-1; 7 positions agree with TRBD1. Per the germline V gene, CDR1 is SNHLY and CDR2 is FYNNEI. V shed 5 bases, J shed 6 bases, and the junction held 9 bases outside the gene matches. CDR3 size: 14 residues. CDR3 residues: CASSRQGRDAEAFF. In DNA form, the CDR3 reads TGTGCCAGCAGTCGACAGGGAAGGGACGCTGAAGCTTTCTTT.

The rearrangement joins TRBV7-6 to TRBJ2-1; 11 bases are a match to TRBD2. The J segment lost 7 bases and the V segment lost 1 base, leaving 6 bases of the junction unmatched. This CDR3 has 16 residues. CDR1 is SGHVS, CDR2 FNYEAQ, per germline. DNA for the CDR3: TGTGCCAGCAGCTTAGTGCATAGCGGGGGGGCAAATGAGCAGTTCTTC. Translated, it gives CASSLVHSGGANEQFF.

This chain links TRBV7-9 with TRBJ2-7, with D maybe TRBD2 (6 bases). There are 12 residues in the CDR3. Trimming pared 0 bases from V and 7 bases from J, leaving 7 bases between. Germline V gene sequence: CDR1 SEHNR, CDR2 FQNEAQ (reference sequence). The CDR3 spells CASSLAGREQYF. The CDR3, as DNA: TGTGCCAGCAGCTTAGCTGGGAGGGAGCAGTACTTC. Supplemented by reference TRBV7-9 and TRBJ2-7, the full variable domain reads DTGVSQNPRHKITKRGQNVTFRCDPISEHNRLYWYRQTLGQGPEFLTYFQNEAQLEKSRLLSDRFSAERPKGSFSTLEIQRTEQGDSAMYLCASSLAGREQYFGPGTRLTVT.

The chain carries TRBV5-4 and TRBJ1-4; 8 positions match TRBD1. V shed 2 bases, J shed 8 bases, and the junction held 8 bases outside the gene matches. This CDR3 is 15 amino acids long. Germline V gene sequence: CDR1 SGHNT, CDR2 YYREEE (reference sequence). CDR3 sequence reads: CASSFSGGAVEKLFF. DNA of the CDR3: TGTGCCAGCAGCTTTTCAGGGGGCGCGGTCGAAAAACTGTTTTTT.

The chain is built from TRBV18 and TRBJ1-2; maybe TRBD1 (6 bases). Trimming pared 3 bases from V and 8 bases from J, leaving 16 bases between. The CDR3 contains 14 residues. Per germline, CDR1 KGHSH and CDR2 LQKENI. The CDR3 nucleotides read TGTGCCAGCTCACCTTTGAATACAGGGCAAGGCTACACCTTC. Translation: CASSPLNTGQGYTF.

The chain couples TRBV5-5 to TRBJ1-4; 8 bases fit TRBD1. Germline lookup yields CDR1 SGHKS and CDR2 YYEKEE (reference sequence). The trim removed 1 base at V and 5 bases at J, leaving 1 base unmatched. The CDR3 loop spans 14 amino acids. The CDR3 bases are TGTGCCAGCAGCTTGTGGACAGGGAATGAAAAACTGTTTTTT. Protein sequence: CASSLWTGNEKLFF.

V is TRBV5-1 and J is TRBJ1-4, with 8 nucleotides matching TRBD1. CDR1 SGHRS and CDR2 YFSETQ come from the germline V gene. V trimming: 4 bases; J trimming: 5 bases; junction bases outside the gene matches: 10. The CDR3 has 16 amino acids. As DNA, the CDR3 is TGCGCCAGCAGCCGAGGGACAGGCGAAAAAAATGAAAAACTGTTTTTT. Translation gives CASSRGTGEKNEKLFF.

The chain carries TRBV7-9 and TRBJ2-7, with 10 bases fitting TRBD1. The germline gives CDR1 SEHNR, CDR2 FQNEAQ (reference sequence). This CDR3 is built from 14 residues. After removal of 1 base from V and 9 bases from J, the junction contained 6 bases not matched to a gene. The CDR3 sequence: CASSLGSTGGAQYF. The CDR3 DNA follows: TGTGCCAGCAGCTTAGGCTCGACAGGGGGCGCGCAGTACTTC.

CDR3 nucleotide sequence: TGTGCCAGCAGTTCCTCAAGTGCCGGTGAAGCTTTCTTT. It translates to CASSSSSAGEAFF. This chain connects TRBV6-5 to TRBJ1-1; D not resolved. Germline CDR1 is MNHEY and CDR2 is SVGAGI. The length of the CDR3 is 13 residues. V lost 4 bases, J lost 7 bases, and 13 bases lay in between.

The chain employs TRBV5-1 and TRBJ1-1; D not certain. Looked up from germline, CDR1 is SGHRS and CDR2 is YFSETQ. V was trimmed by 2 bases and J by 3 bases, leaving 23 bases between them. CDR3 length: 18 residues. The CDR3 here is CASSLHRWREENHTEAFF. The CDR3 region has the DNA TGCGCCAGCAGCTTACACCGGTGGCGGGAGGAAAATCACACTGAAGCTTTCTTT.

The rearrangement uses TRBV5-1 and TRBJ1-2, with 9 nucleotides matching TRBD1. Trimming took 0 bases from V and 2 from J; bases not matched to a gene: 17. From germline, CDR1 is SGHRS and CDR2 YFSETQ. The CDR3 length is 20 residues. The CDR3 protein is CASSLDIVGQGRAINYGYTF. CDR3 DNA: TGCGCCAGCAGCTTGGACATTGTCGGACAGGGGAGGGCTATAAACTATGGCTACACCTTC.

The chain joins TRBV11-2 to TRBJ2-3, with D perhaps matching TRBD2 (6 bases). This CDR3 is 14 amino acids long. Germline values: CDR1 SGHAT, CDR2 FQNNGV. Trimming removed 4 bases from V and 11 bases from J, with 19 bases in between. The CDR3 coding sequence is TGTGCCAGCAGCTACCGGGACTCCCGGAAACGGCAGTATTTT. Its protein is CASSYRDSRKRQYF.

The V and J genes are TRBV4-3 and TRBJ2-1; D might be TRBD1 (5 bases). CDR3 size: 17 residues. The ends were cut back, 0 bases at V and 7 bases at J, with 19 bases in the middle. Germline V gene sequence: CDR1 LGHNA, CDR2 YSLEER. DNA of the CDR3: TGCGCCAGCAGCCAAGACGTCAGGACATTCGAAGGGAATGAGCAGTTCTTC. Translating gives CASSQDVRTFEGNEQFF.

The CDR3 DNA sequence: TGTGCCTGGAACCAGGGGGGCAATCAGCCCCAGCATTTT. It codes for CAWNQGGNQPQHF. The chain couples TRBV30 to TRBJ1-5, with 7 bases identical to TRBD1. Per germline, CDR1 GTSNPN and CDR2 SVGIG (reference sequence). This CDR3 comprises 13 residues. With V trimmed by 4 bases and J by 2 bases, 2 bases remained unmatched.

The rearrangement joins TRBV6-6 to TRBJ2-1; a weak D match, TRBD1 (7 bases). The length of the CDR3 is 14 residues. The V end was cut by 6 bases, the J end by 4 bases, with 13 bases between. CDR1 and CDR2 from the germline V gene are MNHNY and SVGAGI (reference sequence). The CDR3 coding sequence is TGTGCCAGCAGCCGCGGGACAGAGTACAATGAGCAGTTCTTC. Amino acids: CASSRGTEYNEQFF.

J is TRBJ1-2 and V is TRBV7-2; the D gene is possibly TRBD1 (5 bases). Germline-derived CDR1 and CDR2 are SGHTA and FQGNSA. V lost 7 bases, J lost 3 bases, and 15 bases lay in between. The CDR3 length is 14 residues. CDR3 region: CASTRDGGDYGYTF. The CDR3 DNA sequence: TGTGCCAGCACCCGAGACGGGGGGGACTATGGCTACACCTTC.

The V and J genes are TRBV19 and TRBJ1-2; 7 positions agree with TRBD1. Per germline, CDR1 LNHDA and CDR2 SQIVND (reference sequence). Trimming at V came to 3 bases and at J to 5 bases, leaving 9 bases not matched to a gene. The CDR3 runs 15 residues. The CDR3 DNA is TGTGCCAGTAGTATCGACAGGGAAGGGGAGTATGGCTACACCTTC. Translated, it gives CASSIDREGEYGYTF.

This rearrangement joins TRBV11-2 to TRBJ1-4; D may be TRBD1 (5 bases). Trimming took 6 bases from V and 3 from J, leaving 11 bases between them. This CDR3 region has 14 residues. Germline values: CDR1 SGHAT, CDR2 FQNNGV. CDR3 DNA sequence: TGTGCCAGCAGTAAAGGGGTTTCTAATGAAAAACTGTTTTTT. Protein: CASSKGVSNEKLFF.

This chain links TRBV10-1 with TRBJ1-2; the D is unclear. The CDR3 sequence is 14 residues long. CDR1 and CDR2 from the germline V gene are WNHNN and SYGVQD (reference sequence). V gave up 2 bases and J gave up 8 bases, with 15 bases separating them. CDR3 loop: CASSEARSLCGYTF. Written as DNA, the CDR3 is TGCGCCAGCAGTGAGGCCCGTTCACTATGCGGCTACACCTTC.

The CDR3 reads CAIKTTGGDWNEQFF. The CDR3 DNA reads as TGTGCCATCAAGACGACAGGGGGCGATTGGAATGAGCAGTTCTTC. The V call is TRBV10-3, the J call TRBJ2-1; the match to TRBD1 covers 10 bases. CDR3 size: 15 residues. Germline CDR1 reads ENHRY; CDR2 reads SYGVKD. V dropped 7 bases and J dropped 7; count of bases not matched to a gene: 10.

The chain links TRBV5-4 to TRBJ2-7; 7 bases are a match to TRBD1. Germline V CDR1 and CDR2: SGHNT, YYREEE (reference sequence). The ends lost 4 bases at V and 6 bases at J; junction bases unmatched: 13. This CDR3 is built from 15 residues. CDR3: CASSANKGQSGEQYF. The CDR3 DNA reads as TGTGCCAGCAGCGCCAACAAGGGACAGTCGGGCGAGCAGTACTTC.

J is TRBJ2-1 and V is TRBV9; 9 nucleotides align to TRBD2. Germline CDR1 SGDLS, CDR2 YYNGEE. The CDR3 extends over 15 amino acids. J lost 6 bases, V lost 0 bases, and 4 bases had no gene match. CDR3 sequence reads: CASSVGGGGANEQFF. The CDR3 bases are TGTGCCAGCAGCGTAGGAGGCGGGGGGGCCAATGAGCAGTTCTTC.

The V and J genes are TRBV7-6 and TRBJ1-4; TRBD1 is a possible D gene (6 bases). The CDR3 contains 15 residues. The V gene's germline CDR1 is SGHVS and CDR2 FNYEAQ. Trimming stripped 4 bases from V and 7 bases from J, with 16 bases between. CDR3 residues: CASSSLQGRREKLFF. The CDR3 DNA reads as TGTGCCAGCAGCTCTTTACAGGGAAGACGTGAAAAACTGTTTTTT.